This T cell receptor (beta chain) was recorded in a study of blood T cell repertoires in COVID-19. Study summary: Italy, Spain and the United States were the sources of the convalescent and acute COVID-19 samples. Nucleic acid was either cDNA or gDNA, and it came from T cells, B-cell-depleted T cells, or PBMCs.

The Seattle patients joined while their infection was active and were tracked longitudinally afterward. The ends lost 2 bases at V and 6 bases at J; junction bases unmatched: 3. Germline CDR1 and CDR2: WSHSY and SAAADI. This CDR3 contains 14 residues. Assay used: immunoSEQ multiplex PCR; TCRdb lists only in-frame clones, some missing. The data hold around 270,000 clones, with approximately 92% observed a single time. The receptor's source is a person between 18 and 30 years old with COVID-19, enrolled during active disease. The sample consisted of peripheral blood. The V gene is TRBV10-2, the J gene TRBJ1-5; 8 bases match TRBD1. The chain's CDR3 is CASSEGQGSQPQHF. The CDR3 coding sequence is TGCGCCAGCAGTGAGGGACAGGGTAGTCAGCCCCAGCATTTT.